This T cell receptor beta chain was profiled in a study of OX40 agonist ivuxolimab in advanced cancers. The repertoire was sequenced with immunoSEQ multiplex PCR; TCRdb's copy has only in-frame clones and lacks some. This table has almost 70,000 clones, about 89% appearing once. This clonotype originated in an adult with an advanced solid tumor such as melanoma, head and neck, liver or kidney cancer. The sequencing used CD4+ or CD8+ T cells sorted from blood, collected in a trial of the OX40 agonist ivuxolimab.

This CDR3 reads CASSLEGDTQYF. The CDR3 nucleotides are TGCGCCAGCAGCTTGGAGGGAGATACGCAGTATTTT. The chain recombines TRBV5-1 with TRBJ2-3; D not certain. Germline CDR1 is SGHRS and CDR2 is YFSETQ. The CDR3 spans 12 residues. Trimming removed 0 bases at V and 5 bases at J, with 4 bases between.